This TCR beta chain came from a study of blood T cell repertoires in COVID-19. Germline V gene sequence: CDR1 SGHDT, CDR2 YYEEEE. CDR3 size: 14 residues. V lost 4 bases to trimming and J lost 3 bases; unmatched junction nucleotides: 2. Methods used by the authors: How many nucleated cells were present was estimated from reference gene primer amplification. The data were produced by immunoSEQ multiplex PCR, yet TCRdb's version contains in-frame clones alone and is incomplete. That table supplies the V and J calls and clone size; D and trimming were determined from the DNA. This table holds approximately 89,000 clones, around 72% found once.

The chain uses TRBV5-6 and TRBJ2-7; 12 bases match TRBD2. The specimen was peripheral blood. The clonotype was recovered from a man between 65 and 85 years old with acute or convalescent COVID-19. CDR3: CASSPGLAGYEQYF. CDR3 DNA: TGTGCCAGCAGCCCGGGACTAGCGGGCTACGAGCAGTACTTC.